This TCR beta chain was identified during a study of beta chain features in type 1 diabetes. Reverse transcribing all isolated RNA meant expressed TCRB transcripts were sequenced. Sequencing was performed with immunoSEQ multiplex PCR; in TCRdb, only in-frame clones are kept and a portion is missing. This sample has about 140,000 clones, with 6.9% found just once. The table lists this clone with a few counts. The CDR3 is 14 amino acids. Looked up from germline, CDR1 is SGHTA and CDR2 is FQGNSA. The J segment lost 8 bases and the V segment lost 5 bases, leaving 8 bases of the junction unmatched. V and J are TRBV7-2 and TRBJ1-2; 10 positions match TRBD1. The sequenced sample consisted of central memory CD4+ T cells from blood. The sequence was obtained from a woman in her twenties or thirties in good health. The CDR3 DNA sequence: TGTGCCAGCAGCACCCCGGGACAGGGGAGCGGCTACACCTTC. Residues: CASSTPGQGSGYTF. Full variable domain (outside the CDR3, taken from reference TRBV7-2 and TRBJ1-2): GAGVSQSPSNKVTEKGKDVELRCDPISGHTALYWYRQSLGQGLEFLIYFQGNSAPDKSGLPSDRFSAERTGGSVSTLTIQRTQQEDSAVYLCASSTPGQGSGYTFGSGTRLTVV.